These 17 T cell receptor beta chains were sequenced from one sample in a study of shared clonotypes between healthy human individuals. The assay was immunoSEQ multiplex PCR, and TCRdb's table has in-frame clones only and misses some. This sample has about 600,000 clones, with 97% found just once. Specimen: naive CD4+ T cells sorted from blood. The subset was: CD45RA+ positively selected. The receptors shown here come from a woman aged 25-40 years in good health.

The CDR3 here is CASSSGQGAETQYF. DNA for the CDR3: TGCGCCAGCAGCTCGGGACAGGGGGCAGAGACCCAGTACTTC. V gene TRBV5-1 combines with J gene TRBJ2-5; 12 bases agree with TRBD1. Looked up from germline, CDR1 is SGHRS and CDR2 is YFSETQ. The trim removed 3 bases at V and 4 bases at J, leaving 1 base unmatched. This CDR3 is built from 14 residues.

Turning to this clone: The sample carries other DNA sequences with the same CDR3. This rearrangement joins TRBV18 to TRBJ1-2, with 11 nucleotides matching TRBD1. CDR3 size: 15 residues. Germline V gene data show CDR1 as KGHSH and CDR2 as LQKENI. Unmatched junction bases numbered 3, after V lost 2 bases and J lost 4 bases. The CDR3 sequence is CASSPRTGGGYGYTF. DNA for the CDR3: TGTGCCAGCTCACCAAGGACAGGGGGCGGCTATGGCTACACCTTC.

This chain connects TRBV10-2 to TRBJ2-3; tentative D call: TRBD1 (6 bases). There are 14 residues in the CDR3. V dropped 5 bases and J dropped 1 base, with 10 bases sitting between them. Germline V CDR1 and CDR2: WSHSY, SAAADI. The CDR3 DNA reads TGCGCCAGCAGTCTAACAGGGCGCACAGATACGCAGTATTTT. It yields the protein CASSLTGRTDTQYF.

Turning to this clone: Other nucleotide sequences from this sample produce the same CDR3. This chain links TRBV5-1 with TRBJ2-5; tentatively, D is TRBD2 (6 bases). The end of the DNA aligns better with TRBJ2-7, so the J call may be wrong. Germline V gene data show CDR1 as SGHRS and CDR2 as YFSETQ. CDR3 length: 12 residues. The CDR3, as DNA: TGCGCCAGCAGCTTGGCGGGGGACGAGCAGTACTTC. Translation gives CASSLAGDEQYF.

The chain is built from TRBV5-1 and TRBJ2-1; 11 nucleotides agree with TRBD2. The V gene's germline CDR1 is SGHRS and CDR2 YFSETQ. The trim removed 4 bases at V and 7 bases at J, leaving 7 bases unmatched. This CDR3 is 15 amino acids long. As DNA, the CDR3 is TGCGCCAGCAGCATAACTAGCGGGGGTGCGAATGAGCAGTTCTTC. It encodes CASSITSGGANEQFF.

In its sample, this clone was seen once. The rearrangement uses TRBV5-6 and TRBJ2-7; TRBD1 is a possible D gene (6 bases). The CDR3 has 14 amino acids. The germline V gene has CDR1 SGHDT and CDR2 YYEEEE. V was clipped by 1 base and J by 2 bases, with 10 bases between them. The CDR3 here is CASSLIEGAYEQYF. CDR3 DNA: TGTGCCAGCAGCTTGATCGAGGGGGCCTACGAGCAGTACTTC.

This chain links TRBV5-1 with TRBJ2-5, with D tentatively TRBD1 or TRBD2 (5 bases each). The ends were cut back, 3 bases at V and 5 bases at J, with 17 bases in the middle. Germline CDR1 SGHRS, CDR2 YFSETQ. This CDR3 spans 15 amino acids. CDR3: CASSSTGTPIETQYF. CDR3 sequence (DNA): TGCGCCAGCAGCTCCACCGGGACCCCCATTGAGACCCAGTACTTC.

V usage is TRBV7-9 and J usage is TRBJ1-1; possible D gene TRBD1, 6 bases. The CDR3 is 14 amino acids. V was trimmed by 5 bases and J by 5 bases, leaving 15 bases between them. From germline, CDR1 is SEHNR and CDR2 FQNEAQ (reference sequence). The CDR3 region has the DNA TGTGCCAGCAGCAACACAGGGCGTACGACTGAAGCTTTCTTT. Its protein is CASSNTGRTTEAFF.

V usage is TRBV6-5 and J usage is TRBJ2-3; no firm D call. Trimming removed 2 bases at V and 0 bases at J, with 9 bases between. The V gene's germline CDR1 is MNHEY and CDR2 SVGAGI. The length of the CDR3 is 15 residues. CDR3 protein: CASSYTQASTDTQYF. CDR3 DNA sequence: TGTGCCAGCAGTTACACGCAAGCTAGCACAGATACGCAGTATTTT.

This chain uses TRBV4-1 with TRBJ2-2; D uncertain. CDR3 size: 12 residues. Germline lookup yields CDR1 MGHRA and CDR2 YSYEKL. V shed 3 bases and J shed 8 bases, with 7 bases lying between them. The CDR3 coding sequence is TGCGCCAGCAGCCATCCGGAAGGGGAGCTGTTTTTT. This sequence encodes CASSHPEGELFF.

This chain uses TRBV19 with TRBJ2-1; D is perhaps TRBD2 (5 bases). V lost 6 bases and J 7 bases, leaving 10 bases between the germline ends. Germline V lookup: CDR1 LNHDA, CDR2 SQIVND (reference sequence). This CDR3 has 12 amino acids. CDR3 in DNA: TGTGCCAGTAGGGACTTGGGGAATGAGCAGTTCTTC. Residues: CASRDLGNEQFF. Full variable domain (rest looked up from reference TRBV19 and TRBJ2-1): DGGITQSPKYLFRKEGQNVTLSCEQNLNHDAMYWYRQDPGQGLRLIYYSQIVNDFQKGDIAEGYSVSREKKESFPLTVTSAQKNPTAFYLCASRDLGNEQFFGPGTRLTVL.

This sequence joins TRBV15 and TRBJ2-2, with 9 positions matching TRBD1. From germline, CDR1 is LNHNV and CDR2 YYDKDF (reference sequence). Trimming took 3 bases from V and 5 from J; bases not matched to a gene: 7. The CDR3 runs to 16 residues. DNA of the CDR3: TGTGCCACCAGCAGGGGGACAGGGAAAACTACCGGGGAGCTGTTTTTT. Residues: CATSRGTGKTTGELFF.

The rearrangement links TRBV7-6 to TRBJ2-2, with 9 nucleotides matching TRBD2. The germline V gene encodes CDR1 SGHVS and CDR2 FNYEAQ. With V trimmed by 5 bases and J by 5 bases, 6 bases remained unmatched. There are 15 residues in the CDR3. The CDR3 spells CASSGSGSNTGELFF. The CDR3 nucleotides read TGTGCCAGCAGCGGTAGCGGGAGCAATACCGGGGAGCTGTTTTTT.

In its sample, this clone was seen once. The CDR3 nucleotides are TGTGCCAGTACCCCCGGGAGGGCTTCTGGAAACACCATATATTTT. Translation gives CASTPGRASGNTIYF. The chain is built from TRBV19 and TRBJ1-3, with D hard to call. V was pared by 7 bases and J by 1 base, with 14 bases between. Looked up from germline, CDR1 is LNHDA and CDR2 is SQIVND (reference sequence). CDR3 length: 15 amino acids.

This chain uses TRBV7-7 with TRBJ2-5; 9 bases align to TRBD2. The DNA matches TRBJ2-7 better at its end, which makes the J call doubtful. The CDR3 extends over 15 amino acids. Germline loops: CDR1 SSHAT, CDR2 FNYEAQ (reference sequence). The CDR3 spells CASSLVAGGPSEQYF. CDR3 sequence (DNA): TGTGCCAGCAGCTTAGTGGCGGGAGGGCCGAGCGAGCAGTACTTC.

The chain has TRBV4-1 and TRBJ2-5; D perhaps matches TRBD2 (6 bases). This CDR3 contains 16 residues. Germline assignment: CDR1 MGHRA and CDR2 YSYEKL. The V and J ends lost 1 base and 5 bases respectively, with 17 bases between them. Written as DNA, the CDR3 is TGCGCCAGCAGCCAAGGTACCCGGGAGTTCGGGGAGACCCAGTACTTC. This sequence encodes CASSQGTREFGETQYF.

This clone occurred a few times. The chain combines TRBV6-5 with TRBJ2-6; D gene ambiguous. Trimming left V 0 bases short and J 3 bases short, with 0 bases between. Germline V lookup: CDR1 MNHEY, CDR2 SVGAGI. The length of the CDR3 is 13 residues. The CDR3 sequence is CASSYSGANVLTF. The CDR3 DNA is TGTGCCAGCAGTTACTCTGGGGCCAACGTCCTGACTTTC.